One TCR beta chain is described in this entry. Its target is not known. The record originates from a study of T cells in localized non-small cell lung cancer. Findings of the study overall: Overall survival was longer when the density of T cells in the blood was higher.

Only in-frame clones appear in the TCRdb table, and some are missing; sequencing was by immunoSEQ multiplex PCR. Of around 26,000 clones listed, roughly 91% are singletons. Germline CDR1 and CDR2: SEHNR and FQNEAQ (reference sequence). The V gene end was trimmed by 4 bases and the J gene end by 5 bases; junction bases not matched to a gene: 2. CDR3 size: 13 residues. The receptor comes from a woman aged 35 to 75 with stage I lung adenocarcinoma. The material sequenced was peripheral blood, taken before any cancer treatment. The chain recombines TRBV7-9 with TRBJ1-5, with TRBD1 matching over 7 bases. Here the CDR3 DNA reads TGTGCCAGCAGCTCTACAGGGGATCAGCCCCAGCATTTT. This sequence encodes CASSSTGDQPQHF.